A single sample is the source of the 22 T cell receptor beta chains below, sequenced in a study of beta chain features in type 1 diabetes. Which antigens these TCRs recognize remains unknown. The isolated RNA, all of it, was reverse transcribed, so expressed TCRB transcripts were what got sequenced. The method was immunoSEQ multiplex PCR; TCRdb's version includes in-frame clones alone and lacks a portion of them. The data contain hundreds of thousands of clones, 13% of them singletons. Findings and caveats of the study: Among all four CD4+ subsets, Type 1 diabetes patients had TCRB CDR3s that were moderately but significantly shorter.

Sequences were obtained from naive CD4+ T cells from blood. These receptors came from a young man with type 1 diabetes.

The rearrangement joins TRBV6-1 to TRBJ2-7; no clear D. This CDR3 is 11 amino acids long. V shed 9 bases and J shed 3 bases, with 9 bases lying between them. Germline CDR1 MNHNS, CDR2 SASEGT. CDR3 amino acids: CASITHYEQYF. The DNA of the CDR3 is TGTGCCAGTATTACTCACTACGAGCAGTACTTC.

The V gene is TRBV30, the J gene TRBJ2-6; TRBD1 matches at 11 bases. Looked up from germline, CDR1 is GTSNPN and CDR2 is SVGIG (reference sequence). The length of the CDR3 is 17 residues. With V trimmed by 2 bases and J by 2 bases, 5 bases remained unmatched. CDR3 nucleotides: TGTGCCTGGAGTACCGGACAGGGGGCGCCTGGGGCCAACGTCCTGACTTTC. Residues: CAWSTGQGAPGANVLTF.

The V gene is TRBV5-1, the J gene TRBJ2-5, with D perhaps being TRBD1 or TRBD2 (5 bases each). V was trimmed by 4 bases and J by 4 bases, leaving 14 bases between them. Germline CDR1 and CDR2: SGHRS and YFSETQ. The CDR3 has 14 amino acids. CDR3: CASSDRDPPETQYF. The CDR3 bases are TGCGCCAGCAGCGACCGGGACCCGCCAGAGACCCAGTACTTC.

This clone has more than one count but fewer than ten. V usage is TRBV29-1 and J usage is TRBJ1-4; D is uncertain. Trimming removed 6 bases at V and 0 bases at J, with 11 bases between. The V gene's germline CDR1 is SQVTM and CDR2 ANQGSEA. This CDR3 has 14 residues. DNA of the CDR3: TGCAGCGTCCACTCCGATGCAACTAATGAAAAACTGTTTTTT. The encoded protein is CSVHSDATNEKLFF. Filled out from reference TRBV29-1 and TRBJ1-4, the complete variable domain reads SAVISQKPSRDICQRGTSLTIQCQVDSQVTMMFWYRQQPGQSLTLIATANQGSEATYESGFVIDKFPISRPNLTFSTLTVSNMSPEDSSIYLCSVHSDATNEKLFFGSGTQLSVL.

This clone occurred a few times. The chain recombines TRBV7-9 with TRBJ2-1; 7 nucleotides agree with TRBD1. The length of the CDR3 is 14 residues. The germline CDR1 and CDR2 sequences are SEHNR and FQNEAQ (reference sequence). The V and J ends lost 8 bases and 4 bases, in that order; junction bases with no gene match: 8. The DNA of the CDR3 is TGTGCCAGCTTTCTAGGGGACAGATACAATGAGCAGTTCTTC. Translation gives CASFLGDRYNEQFF.

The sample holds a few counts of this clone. CDR3 loop: CASSDLRKVGVDTQYF. CDR3 sequence (DNA): TGTGCCAGCAGTGATTTACGTAAAGTAGGGGTAGATACGCAGTATTTT. The gene calls are TRBV25-1 and TRBJ2-3; maybe TRBD1 (5 bases). Trimming took off 3 bases at V and 5 bases at J, with 18 bases between the two ends. CDR1 is MGHDK and CDR2 is SYGVNS in the germline V gene. CDR3 length equals 16 residues. The whole variable domain, remainder taken from reference TRBV25-1 and TRBJ2-3, is EADIYQTPRYLVIGTGKKITLECSQTMGHDKMYWYQQDPGMELHLIHYSYGVNSTEKGDLSSESTVSRIRTEHFPLTLESARPSHTSQYLCASSDLRKVGVDTQYFGPGTRLTVL.

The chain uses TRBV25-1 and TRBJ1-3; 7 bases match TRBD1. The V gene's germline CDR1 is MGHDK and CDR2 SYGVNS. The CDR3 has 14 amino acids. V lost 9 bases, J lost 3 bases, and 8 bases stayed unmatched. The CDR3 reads CARPRGGGGNTIYF. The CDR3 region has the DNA TGTGCCAGACCCCGAGGGGGCGGTGGAAACACCATATATTTT.

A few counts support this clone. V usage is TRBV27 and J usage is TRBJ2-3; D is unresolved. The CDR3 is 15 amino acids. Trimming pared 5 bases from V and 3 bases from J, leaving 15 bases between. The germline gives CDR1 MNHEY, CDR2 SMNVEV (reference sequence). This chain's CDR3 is CASSIGRIETDTQYF. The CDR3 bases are TGTGCCAGCAGTATCGGACGGATAGAAACAGATACGCAGTATTTT.

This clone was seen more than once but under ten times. CDR3 coding DNA: TGCAGCGTTGTAGGGAACAATCAGCCCCAGCATTTT. Protein product: CSVVGNNQPQHF. The rearrangement uses TRBV29-1 and TRBJ1-5; D is ambiguous. The CDR3 runs to 12 residues. Trimming shortened V by 4 bases and J by 3 bases, and 7 bases separated the two germline ends. The germline V gene encodes CDR1 SQVTM and CDR2 ANQGSEA.

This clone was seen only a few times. The CDR3 loop reads CASSLLRDSFNNEQFF. For the CDR3, the DNA is TGTGCCAGCAGCCTCCTTCGGGACTCCTTCAACAATGAGCAGTTCTTC. The gene calls are TRBV14 and TRBJ2-1; the D gene is possibly TRBD2 (6 bases). Germline CDR1 is SGHDN and CDR2 is FVKESK. The length of the CDR3 is 16 residues. Trimming cost V 4 bases and J 5 bases, with 18 bases left between them.

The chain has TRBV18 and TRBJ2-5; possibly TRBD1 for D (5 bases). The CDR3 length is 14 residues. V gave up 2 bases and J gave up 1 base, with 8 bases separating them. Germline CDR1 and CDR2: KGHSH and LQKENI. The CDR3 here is CASSPRTIQETQYF. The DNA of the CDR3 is TGTGCCAGCTCACCAAGGACAATCCAAGAGACCCAGTACTTC.

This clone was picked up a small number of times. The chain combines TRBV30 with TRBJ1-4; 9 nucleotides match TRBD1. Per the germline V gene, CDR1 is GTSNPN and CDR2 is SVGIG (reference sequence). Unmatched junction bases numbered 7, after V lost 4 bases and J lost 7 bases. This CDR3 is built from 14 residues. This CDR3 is CAWNSRQGVEKLFF. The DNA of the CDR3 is TGTGCCTGGAACTCTCGACAGGGGGTTGAAAAACTGTTTTTT.

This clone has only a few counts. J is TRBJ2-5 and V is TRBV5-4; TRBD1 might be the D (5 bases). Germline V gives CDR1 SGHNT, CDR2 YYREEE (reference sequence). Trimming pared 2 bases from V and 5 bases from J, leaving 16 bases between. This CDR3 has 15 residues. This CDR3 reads CASSLSSMGHETQYF. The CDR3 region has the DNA TGTGCCAGCAGCTTATCCTCTATGGGGCACGAGACCCAGTACTTC.

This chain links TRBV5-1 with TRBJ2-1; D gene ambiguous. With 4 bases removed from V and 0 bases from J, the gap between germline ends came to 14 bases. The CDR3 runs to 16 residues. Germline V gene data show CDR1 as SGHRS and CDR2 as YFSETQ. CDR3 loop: CASSPAPDPSYNEQFF. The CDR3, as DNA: TGCGCCAGCAGCCCGGCCCCGGACCCCTCCTACAATGAGCAGTTCTTC.

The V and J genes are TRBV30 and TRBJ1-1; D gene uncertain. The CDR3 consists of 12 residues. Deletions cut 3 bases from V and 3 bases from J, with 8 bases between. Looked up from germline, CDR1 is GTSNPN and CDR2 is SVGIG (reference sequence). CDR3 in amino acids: CAWRGRDTEAFF. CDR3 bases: TGTGCCTGGAGGGGAAGGGACACTGAAGCTTTCTTT.

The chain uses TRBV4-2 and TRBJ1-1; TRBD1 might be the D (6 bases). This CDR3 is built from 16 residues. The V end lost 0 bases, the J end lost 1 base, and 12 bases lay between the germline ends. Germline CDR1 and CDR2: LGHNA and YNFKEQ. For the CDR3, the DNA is TGTGCCAGCAGCCAAGATTGGGGGGCTGGGAACACTGAAGCTTTCTTT. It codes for CASSQDWGAGNTEAFF.

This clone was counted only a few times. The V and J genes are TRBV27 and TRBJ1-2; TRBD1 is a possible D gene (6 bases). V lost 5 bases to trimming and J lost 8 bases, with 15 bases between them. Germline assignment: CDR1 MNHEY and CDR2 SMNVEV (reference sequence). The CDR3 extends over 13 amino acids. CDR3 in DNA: TGTGCCAGCAGTACTACGACAGGATCCGGCTACACCTTC. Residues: CASSTTTGSGYTF.

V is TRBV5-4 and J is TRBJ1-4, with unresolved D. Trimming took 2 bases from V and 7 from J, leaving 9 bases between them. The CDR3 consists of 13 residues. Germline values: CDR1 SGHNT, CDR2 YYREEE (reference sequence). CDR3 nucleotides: TGTGCCAGCAGCTTCGGCCAGTCTGAAAAACTGTTTTTT. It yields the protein CASSFGQSEKLFF.

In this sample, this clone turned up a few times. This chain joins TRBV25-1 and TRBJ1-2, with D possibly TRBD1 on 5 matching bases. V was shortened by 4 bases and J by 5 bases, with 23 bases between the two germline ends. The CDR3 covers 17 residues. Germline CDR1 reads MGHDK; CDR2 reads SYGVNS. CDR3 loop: CASSAMSGFGLRYGYTF. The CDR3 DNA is TGTGCCAGCAGTGCCATGTCAGGGTTCGGGCTTCGGTATGGCTACACCTTC.

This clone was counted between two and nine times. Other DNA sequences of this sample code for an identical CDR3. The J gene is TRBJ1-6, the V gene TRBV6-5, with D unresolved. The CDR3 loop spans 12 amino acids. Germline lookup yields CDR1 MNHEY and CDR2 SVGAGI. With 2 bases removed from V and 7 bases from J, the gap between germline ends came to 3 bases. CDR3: CASSYPNSPLHF. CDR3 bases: TGTGCCAGCAGTTACCCGAATTCACCCCTCCACTTT.

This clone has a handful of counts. The CDR3 nucleotides read TGTGCCAGCAGCCAACCCCACACAGATACGCAGTATTTT. As protein: CASSQPHTDTQYF. The rearrangement uses TRBV4-2 and TRBJ2-3; D is unclear. The V end lost 2 bases, the J end lost 2 bases, and 5 bases lay between the germline ends. CDR3 length: 13 amino acids. Germline assignment: CDR1 LGHNA and CDR2 YNFKEQ.

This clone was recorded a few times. The CDR3 protein is CASSERVSLNTEAFF. The CDR3 region has the DNA TGTGCCAGCAGTGAACGAGTCAGTCTGAACACTGAAGCTTTCTTT. The chain uses TRBV6-1 and TRBJ1-1; D is unresolved. This CDR3 region has 15 residues. Germline CDR1 MNHNS, CDR2 SASEGT. Trimming took 2 bases from V and 0 from J, leaving 10 bases between them.